The rows below give T cell receptor beta chains drawn from one sample of a study of early stage breast cancer tumors. Clones were read by immunoSEQ multiplex PCR, and TCRdb kept only the in-frame ones, dropping some. The sample consists of 25,000 to 30,000 clones, 72% of them appearing once. The sample taken for sequencing was blood. The receptors shown here come from a person aged 45-65 years with breast cancer. Each CDR3 is given with its conserved first and last residue. A D gene is named only where the DNA matches it firmly. Not every row has a clone size; where given, it reads once, few, many or a size class.

abundance,v_gene,d_gene,j_gene,CDR3nt,CDR3aa
NA,TRBV2,TRBD2,TRBJ2-1,TGTGCCAGCAGTGCGGGAGGACCCTACAATGAGCAGTTCTTC,CASSAGGPYNEQFF
few,TRBV7-2,NA,TRBJ1-3,TGTGCCAGCAGCTTAGGGGGATCCTCTGGAAACACCATATATTTT,CASSLGGSSGNTIYF
NA,TRBV6-1,NA,TRBJ2-3,TGTGCCAGCAGTTTGGGGGTTCGGGATACGCAGTATTTT,CASSLGVRDTQYF
NA,TRBV13,NA,TRBJ1-1,TGTGCCAGCAGCTTAGACGGGGGCGGCACTGAAGCTTTCTTT,CASSLDGGGTEAFF
NA,TRBV2,NA,TRBJ1-2,TGTGCCAGCACCACGGACAGAGGGCATGGCTACACCTTC,CASTTDRGHGYTF
once,TRBV10-3,TRBD2,TRBJ2-1,TGTGCCATCAGTGCGCTAGCGGGAGGGAGCAATGAGCAGTTCTTC,CAISALAGGSNEQFF
NA,TRBV7-6,NA,TRBJ2-3,TGTGCCAGCAGCGGAGGGGAGGACGAGCAGTATTTT,CASSGGEDEQYF
NA,TRBV9,NA,TRBJ2-7,TGTGCCAGCAGCGTAGGGGGGGCGGGTATAACCTACGAGCAGTACTTC,CASSVGGAGITYEQYF
NA,TRBV10-1,NA,TRBJ2-3,TGCGCCAGCAGCCATGGGACTCTCTCGAGCACAGATACGCAGTATTTT,CASSHGTLSSTDTQYF
NA,TRBV6-5,NA,TRBJ1-2,NA,CASSSSDRGLGYTF
NA,TRBV19,TRBD1,TRBJ2-2,TGTGCCAGTAGGACAGGGGCGGGGGAGCTGTTTTTT,CASRTGAGELFF
once,TRBV4-2,NA,TRBJ1-1,TGTGCCAGCAGCCAAAGATTCGACACTGAAGCTTTCTTT,CASSQRFDTEAFF
NA,TRBV7-3,TRBD2,TRBJ2-1,TGTGCCAGCAGCTTTTTTACTAGCGGGAGCAATGAGCAGTTCTTC,CASSFFTSGSNEQFF
NA,TRBV27,TRBD1,TRBJ2-7,TGTGCCAGCAGTCTCTACCCACCGGGACAGCTCTACGAGCAGTACTTC,CASSLYPPGQLYEQYF
NA,TRBV18,TRBD2,TRBJ2-7,TGTGCCAGCTCACCACCATCTAGCGGGAGTTCCGAGCAGTACTTC,CASSPPSSGSSEQYF
NA,TRBV28,NA,TRBJ2-3,TGTGCCAGCAGTCTCTGGTCAGGGACTACGCAGTATTTT,CASSLWSGTTQYF
NA,TRBV4-2,TRBD1,TRBJ1-4,TGTGCCAGCAGCCAAACAGGGGAACGAAGAGAAAAACTGTTTTTT,CASSQTGERREKLFF
NA,TRBV30,NA,TRBJ2-7,TGTGCCTGGAAAAGGACCGCAAGCTCCTACGAGCAGTACTTC,CAWKRTASSYEQYF
NA,TRBV19,NA,TRBJ2-5,TGTGCCAGTAGTTTCAGAGGGGAGGAGACCCAGTACTTC,CASSFRGEETQYF
once,TRBV14,TRBD1,TRBJ1-1,TGTGCCAGCAGCCAAGATTCTTTAGGGGGCCCGAACACTGAAGCTTTCTTT,CASSQDSLGGPNTEAFF
NA,TRBV10-3,TRBD2,TRBJ2-3,TGTGCCATCAGTGGGCTAGCGGGAAAAGATACGCAGTATTTT,CAISGLAGKDTQYF
NA,TRBV19,NA,TRBJ1-4,TGTGCCAGTAGTATCGCCAGAGAGAATGAAAAACTGTTTTTT,CASSIARENEKLFF
once,TRBV7-3,TRBD1,TRBJ2-3,TGTGCCAGCAGCTCACCGGGGACAGGGGCGCAGTATTTT,CASSSPGTGAQYF
NA,TRBV7-9,NA,TRBJ2-3,TGTGCCAGCAGCTTCGAGGACAGTTATACGCAGTATTTT,CASSFEDSYTQYF
NA,TRBV18,NA,TRBJ2-7,TGTGCCAGCTCACCGTCACAGGGACCCTACGAGCAGTACTTC,CASSPSQGPYEQYF
few,TRBV30,NA,TRBJ1-2,TGTGCCTGGAACGGACGGCCGAACTATGGCTACACCTTC,CAWNGRPNYGYTF
NA,TRBV9,NA,TRBJ2-5,TGTGCCAGCAGCGTAGGCGAACTAGCCCGAGAGACCCAGTACTTC,CASSVGELARETQYF
NA,TRBV5-4,TRBD1,TRBJ1-2,TGTGCCAGCAGCTTGGTCTCCAGGGGGAACTATGGCTACACCTTC,CASSLVSRGNYGYTF
NA,TRBV2,TRBD1,TRBJ2-1,TGTGCCAGCAACCCGGGACAGGGGGCTGGGTTTGCCTACAATGAGCAGTTCTTC,CASNPGQGAGFAYNEQFF
NA,TRBV18,NA,TRBJ1-1,TGTGCCAGCTCACCCAGGGTGAACACTGAAGCTTTCTTT,CASSPRVNTEAFF
NA,TRBV5-4,NA,TRBJ1-1,TGTGCCAGCAGCTTCGGATCGACAGAAGCTTTCTTT,CASSFGSTEAFF
few,TRBV19,TRBD1,TRBJ2-4,TGTGCCAGTAGTGAAGGACAGGGGTTGGCCAAAAACATTCAGTACTTC,CASSEGQGLAKNIQYF
NA,TRBV29-1,NA,TRBJ1-2,TGCAGCGTTGATAGCGGCTATGGCTACACCTTC,CSVDSGYGYTF